The present T cell receptor (beta chain) was sequenced within a study of T cells in Graves' hyperthyroidism and ophthalmopathy. Study results and limitations: Most thyroid-expanded clonotypes above 0.001 were also found in blood.

Pregnant or lactating patients were excluded, as were those with uncontrolled infection or other autoimmune disease. Used for diagnoses were clinical symptoms, serum thyroxine and TRAb, thyroid ultrasound and orbital computed tomography. With regard to this clonotype: Its specificity is not known. At one boundary the junction diverges from the germline segment, which might be a read error.

TCR beta CDR3 regions were amplified from RNA. HTBI primers were employed in a first-round RT-PCR of the TCR CDR3. TCRdb processed the multiplex PCR reads anew with MiXCR; each CDR3 protein has one entry. The repertoire has fewer than 900,000 distinct CDR3 sequences, 16% of them found once; the top ten carry around 8%. The CDR3 extends over 13 amino acids. Per germline, CDR1 DFQATT and CDR2 SNEGSKA (reference sequence). The sample taken for sequencing was blood. This clonotype originated in a man aged 18-30 years with Graves' hyperthyroidism. The chain joins TRBV20-1 to TRBJ2-7, with TRBD1 identical over 9 bases. The CDR3, as DNA: TGCGGTGCTAGAGGGACAGGGCGGCACGAGCAGTACTTC. Its protein is CGARGTGRHEQYF.